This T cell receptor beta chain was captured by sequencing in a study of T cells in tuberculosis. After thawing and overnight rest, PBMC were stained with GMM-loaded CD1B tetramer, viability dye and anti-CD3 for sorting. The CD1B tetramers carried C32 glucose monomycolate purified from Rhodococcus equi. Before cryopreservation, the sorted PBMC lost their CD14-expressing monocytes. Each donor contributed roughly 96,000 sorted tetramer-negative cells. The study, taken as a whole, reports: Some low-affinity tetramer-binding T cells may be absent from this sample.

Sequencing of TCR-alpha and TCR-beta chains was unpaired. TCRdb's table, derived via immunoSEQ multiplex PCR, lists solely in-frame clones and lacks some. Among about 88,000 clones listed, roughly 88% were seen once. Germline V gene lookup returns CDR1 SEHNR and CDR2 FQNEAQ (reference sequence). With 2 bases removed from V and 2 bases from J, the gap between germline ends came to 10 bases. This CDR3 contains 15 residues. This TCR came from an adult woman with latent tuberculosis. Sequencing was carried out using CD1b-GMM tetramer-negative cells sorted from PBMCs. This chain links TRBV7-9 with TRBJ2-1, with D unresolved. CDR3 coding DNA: TGTGCCAGCAGCTTAATAGCCGGTACCTACAATGAGCAGTTCTTC. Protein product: CASSLIAGTYNEQFF.